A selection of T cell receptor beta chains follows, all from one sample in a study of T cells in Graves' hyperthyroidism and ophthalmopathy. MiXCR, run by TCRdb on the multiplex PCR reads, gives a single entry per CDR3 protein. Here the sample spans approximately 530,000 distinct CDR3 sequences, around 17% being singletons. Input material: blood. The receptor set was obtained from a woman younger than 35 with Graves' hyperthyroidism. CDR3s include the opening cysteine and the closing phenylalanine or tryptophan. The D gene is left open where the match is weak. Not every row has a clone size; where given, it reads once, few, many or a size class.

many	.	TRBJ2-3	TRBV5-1	CASSLGLALTDTQYF	TGCGCCAGCAGCTTGGGGTTGGCCCTCACAGATACGCAGTATTTT
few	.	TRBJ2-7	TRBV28	CASSQQQAGSLWGRSYEQYF	TGTGCCAGCTCACAACAACAGGCAGGGTCCCTCTGGGGGAGATCCTACGAGCAGTACTTC
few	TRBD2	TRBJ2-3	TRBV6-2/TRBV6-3	CASSYLVGGGEDTQYF	TGTGCCAGCAGTTACTTGGTGGGGGGGGGGGAAGATACGCAGTATTTT
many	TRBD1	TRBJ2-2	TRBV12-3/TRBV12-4	CASSRQGLNTGELFF	TGTGCCAGCAGTCGACAGGGATTGAACACCGGGGAGCTGTTTTTT
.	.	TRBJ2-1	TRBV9	CASSVGGTTSYNEQFF	TGTGCCAGCAGCGTAGGAGGGACAACCTCCTACAATGAGCAGTTCTTC
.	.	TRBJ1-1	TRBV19	CASRIGRLNTEAFF	TGTGCCAGTAGGATCGGACGGCTGAACACTGAAGCTTTCTTT
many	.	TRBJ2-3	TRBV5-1	CASSLGRFSTDTQYF	TGCGCCAGCAGCCTCGGACGGTTTAGCACAGATACGCAGTATTTT
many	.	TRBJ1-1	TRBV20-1	CSARDPGLNTEAFF	TGCAGTGCTAGAGATCCCGGACTTAACACTGAAGCTTTCTTT
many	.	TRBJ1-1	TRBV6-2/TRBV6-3	CASSYSRQGWMNTEAFF	TGTGCCAGCAGTTACTCGAGGCAGGGGTGGATGAACACTGAAGCTTTCTTT
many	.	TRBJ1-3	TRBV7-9	CASSLLPPSGNTIYF	TGTGCCAGCAGCTTACTTCCTCCCTCTGGAAACACCATATATTTT
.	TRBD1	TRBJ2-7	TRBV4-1	CASSQDAGTGWTHEQYF	TGCGCCAGCAGCCAAGATGCGGGGACAGGGTGGACCCACGAGCAGTACTTC
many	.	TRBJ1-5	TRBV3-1	CASSQGSNQPQHF	TGTGCCAGCAGTCAGGGGAGCAATCAGCCCCAGCATTTT
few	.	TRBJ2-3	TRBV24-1	CATSDPFGVGTQYF	TGTGCCACCAGTGACCCGTTCGGGGTGGGTACGCAGTATTTT
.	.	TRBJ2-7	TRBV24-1	CATRGNSYEQYF	TGTGCCACCAGAGGCAATTCCTACGAGCAGTACTTC
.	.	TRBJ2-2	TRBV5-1	CASSLALRDLTGELFF	TGCGCCAGCAGCTTGGCCTTGCGGGACCTCACCGGGGAGCTGTTTTTT
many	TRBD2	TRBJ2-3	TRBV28	CASSFVSGGLINTDTQYF	TGTGCCAGCAGTTTCGTTTCGGGAGGCTTAATCAACACAGATACGCAGTATTTT
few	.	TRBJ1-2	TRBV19	CASSSYGYTF	TGTGCCAGTAGCAGTTATGGCTACACCTTC